The next 27 T cell receptor beta chains were all read from a single sample in a study of blood T cell repertoires in COVID-19. Here immunoSEQ multiplex PCR was the method, and the copy in TCRdb shows in-frame clones only, minus some. The repertoire holds some 350,000 clones, with 89% as singletons. The sequencing sample was made of peripheral blood. Receptor source: a woman aged 30 to 39 with COVID-19, enrolled during active disease.

The CDR3 DNA reads as TGTGCCAGCAGTGAAGCCCGAGTTAGCTCCTACGAGCAGTACGTC. Its protein is CASSEARVSSYEQYV. This chain connects TRBV2 to TRBJ2-7, with D uncertain. The CDR3 runs to 15 residues. Germline CDR1 SNHLY, CDR2 FYNNEI. The V gene lost 0 bases and the J gene lost 0 bases, with 9 bases spanning the gap.

This chain links TRBV24-1 with TRBJ2-5, with TRBD2 matching 11 bases. The germline gives CDR1 KGHDR, CDR2 SFDVKD. The CDR3 consists of 15 residues. J gave up 3 bases and V 3 bases, and 2 bases lay outside the gene matches. DNA for the CDR3: TGTGCCACCAGTGATCCGACTAGCGGGGAAGAGACCCAGTACTTC. Protein: CATSDPTSGEETQYF.

The V gene is TRBV9, the J gene TRBJ1-2; possible D gene TRBD1, 5 bases. Germline loops: CDR1 SGDLS, CDR2 YYNGEE. With 0 bases removed from V and 4 bases from J, the gap between germline ends came to 13 bases. The CDR3 totals 15 residues. The CDR3 sequence is CASSVGTSEAYGYTF. The CDR3 region has the DNA TGTGCCAGCAGCGTAGGGACATCTGAGGCCTATGGCTACACCTTC.

The V and J genes are TRBV7-2 and TRBJ2-7; 7 positions match TRBD2. The CDR3 has 14 residues. Trimming took 1 base from V and 3 from J; bases not matched to a gene: 3. From germline, CDR1 is SGHTA and CDR2 FQGNSA. CDR3 DNA sequence: TGTGCCAGCAGCTTAGGACTAGCTGACTACGAGCAGTACTTC. Translated: CASSLGLADYEQYF.

This clone was seen a single time. The chain carries TRBV6-5 and TRBJ1-6, with TRBD1 matching over 7 bases. This CDR3 has 14 amino acids. V trimming: 10 bases; J trimming: 7 bases; junction bases outside the gene matches: 10. Per germline, CDR1 MNHEY and CDR2 SVGAGI. In nucleotides, the CDR3 is TGTGCCATCTCGACAGGGCCGGGCAATTCACCCCTCCACTTT. Encoded protein: CAISTGPGNSPLHF.

This clone appeared a single time. Because the CDR3's place on the DNA is in doubt, the DNA is left out and the CDR3 is given as listed by TCRdb. V usage is TRBV19 and J usage is TRBJ2-2; the table's D call, TRBD2, was not checked against the DNA. Germline values: CDR1 LNHDA, CDR2 SQIVND (reference sequence). The CDR3 sequence runs 14 residues, both termini included. CDR3: CASTSGSNTGELFF.

The genes are TRBV3-1 (or the pseudogene TRBV3-2) and TRBJ2-7, with TRBD1 matching over 8 bases. The CDR3 length is 22 residues. V was clipped by 0 bases and J by 0 bases; unmatched bases: 22. CDR1 LGHDT and CDR2 YNNKEL come from the germline V gene (reference sequence). The CDR3 region has the DNA TGTGCCAGCAGCCAAGATTTAAGTACCCCGGACAGGGTCCTATCTCGCTCCTACGAGCAGTACTTC. Encoded protein: CASSQDLSTPDRVLSRSYEQYF.

This chain links TRBV19 with TRBJ2-3; 7 positions match TRBD1. Losses at the gene ends were 6 bases for V and 11 bases for J; bases not matched to a gene: 17. Germline CDR1 is LNHDA and CDR2 is SQIVND (reference sequence). The CDR3 loop spans 15 amino acids. The CDR3 nucleotides read TGTGCCAGTAGCCTAACCCCCAAACCGGGACAGATGCAGTATTTT. The encoded protein is CASSLTPKPGQMQYF.

This clone was seen a handful of times. The gene calls are TRBV6-5 and TRBJ1-4, with TRBD1 as a possible D gene (6 bases). Trimming removed 0 bases from V and 5 bases from J, with 7 bases in between. This CDR3 has 14 residues. Germline V lookup: CDR1 MNHEY, CDR2 SVGAGI. The CDR3 protein is CASSYSRGNEKLFF. In nucleotides, the CDR3 is TGTGCCAGCAGTTACTCGAGGGGGAATGAAAAACTGTTTTTT.

This sequence joins TRBV29-1 and TRBJ2-7, with 9 bases fitting TRBD1. CDR1 and CDR2 (germline): SQVTM, ANQGSEA. The CDR3 has 13 amino acids. V dropped 5 bases and J dropped 1; count of bases not matched to a gene: 3. In DNA form, the CDR3 reads TGCAGCGTTCCTGGACAGGGGTCCTACGAGCAGTACTTC. It yields the protein CSVPGQGSYEQYF.

This chain connects TRBV5-6 to TRBJ2-7, with D possibly matching TRBD1 (6 bases). CDR3 length equals 14 residues. With 1 base removed from V and 1 base from J, the gap between germline ends came to 9 bases. Per the germline V gene, CDR1 is SGHDT and CDR2 is YYEEEE. CDR3 sequence: CASSLLDRSYEQYF. CDR3 nucleotides: TGTGCCAGCAGCTTGTTGGACAGATCCTACGAGCAGTACTTC.

Comments on this clone: Its ends do not fully match the called genes, so a read error is possible. The V gene is TRBV2, the J gene TRBJ2-3, with TRBD2 identical over 10 bases. Germline CDR1 is SNHLY and CDR2 is FYNNEI. This CDR3 is built from 15 residues. The CDR3 sequence is CASSKAGGRTDTQYF. In DNA, the CDR3 is TGTGCCAGCAGTAAAGCGGGAGGGCGGACAGATACGCAGTATTTT.

A single count supports this clone. The V call is TRBV4-3, the J call TRBJ1-4, with D possibly being TRBD1 (5 bases). V lost 4 bases, J lost 4 bases, and 13 bases lay in between. The V gene's germline CDR1 is LGHNA and CDR2 YSLEER. The CDR3 loop spans 15 amino acids. The CDR3 protein is CASSPTTGGNEKLFF. For the CDR3, the DNA is TGCGCCAGCAGCCCGACCACAGGCGGTAATGAAAAACTGTTTTTT.

The rearrangement joins TRBV29-1 to TRBJ1-1; no reliable D call. The CDR3 length is 9 residues. With 6 bases removed from V and 3 bases from J, the gap between germline ends came to 2 bases. Germline V gene sequence: CDR1 SQVTM, CDR2 ANQGSEA. Here the CDR3 DNA reads TGCAGCGTCGACACTGAAGCTTTCTTT. It codes for CSVDTEAFF.

The chain joins TRBV18 to TRBJ1-2; 10 bases map to TRBD1. This CDR3 region has 15 residues. With 5 bases clipped from V and 2 bases from J, the junction kept 5 bases outside the gene matches. From germline, CDR1 is KGHSH and CDR2 LQKENI. CDR3 coding DNA: TGTGCCAGCTCAAATCCGGGACAGGGGAACTATGGCTACACCTTC. Its translation: CASSNPGQGNYGYTF. The full variable domain, in which reference TRBV18 and TRBJ1-2 provide the parts outside the CDR3, is NAGVMQNPRHLVRRRGQEARLRCSPMKGHSHVYWYRQLPEEGLKFMVYLQKENIIDESGMPKERFSAEFPKEGPSILRIQQVVRGDSAAYFCASSNPGQGNYGYTFGSGTRLTVV.

The V gene is TRBV9, the J gene TRBJ1-1, with unresolved D. CDR1 and CDR2 from the germline V gene are SGDLS and YYNGEE. The CDR3 covers 15 residues. V was trimmed by 2 bases and J by 0 bases, leaving 11 bases between them. As DNA, the CDR3 is TGTGCCAGCAGCGTTGGCAGTTACATGAACACTGAAGCTTTCTTT. Residues: CASSVGSYMNTEAFF.

The chain is built from TRBV7-2 and TRBJ2-5, with D possibly matching TRBD1 (5 bases). This CDR3 has 14 amino acids. The V gene lost 5 bases and the J gene lost 2 bases, with 12 bases spanning the gap. The germline V gene encodes CDR1 SGHTA and CDR2 FQGNSA. CDR3 nucleotide sequence: TGTGCCAGCAGCCCTATGGGGCAGCAAGAGACCCAGTACTTC. It specifies CASSPMGQQETQYF.

J is TRBJ2-2 and V is TRBV19; unclear D gene. CDR3 length equals 13 residues. Trimming removed 8 bases from V and 3 bases from J, with 10 bases in between. Germline CDR1 reads LNHDA; CDR2 reads SQIVND (reference sequence). The CDR3 DNA reads as TGTGCCAGTGCCAAGTTAGACACCGGGGAGCTGTTTTTT. This codes for CASAKLDTGELFF.

The chain employs TRBV7-2 and TRBJ2-3, with TRBD2 matching over 12 bases. V was pared by 3 bases and J by 5 bases, with 9 bases of the junction left unmatched. Germline CDR1 SGHTA, CDR2 FQGNSA. This CDR3 is 17 amino acids long. This CDR3 is CASSLGSLAGGQDTQYF. The CDR3 region has the DNA TGTGCCAGCAGCTTGGGAAGCCTAGCGGGGGGGCAAGATACGCAGTATTTT.

Note on this clone: Distinct nucleotide sequences in the sample also encode this CDR3. V usage is TRBV5-4 and J usage is TRBJ2-1, with TRBD2 matching over 15 bases. Germline lookup yields CDR1 SGHNT and CDR2 YYREEE (reference sequence). The CDR3 totals 15 residues. V trimming: 4 bases; J trimming: 7 bases; junction bases outside the gene matches: 3. The CDR3 loop reads CASSLGTSGRNEQFF. The CDR3 region has the DNA TGTGCCAGCAGCCTGGGGACTAGCGGGAGGAATGAGCAGTTCTTC.

The J gene is TRBJ2-7, the V gene TRBV7-9, with D unclear. Trimming cost V 2 bases and J 6 bases, with 8 bases left between them. The CDR3 totals 12 residues. Germline V CDR1 and CDR2: SEHNR, FQNEAQ (reference sequence). The CDR3 bases are TGTGCCAGCAGCTTATCAACTTTCGAGCAGTACGTC. This sequence encodes CASSLSTFEQYV.

This chain connects TRBV15 to TRBJ2-3; 9 bases align to TRBD1. Germline CDR1 LNHNV, CDR2 YYDKDF (reference sequence). The trim removed 0 bases at V and 4 bases at J, leaving 2 bases unmatched. This CDR3 is 15 amino acids long. The CDR3 bases are TGTGCCACCAGCAGAGAACAGGGGGCTGCAGATACGCAGTATTTT. Translating gives CATSREQGAADTQYF.

The chain carries TRBV7-2 and TRBJ2-7, with D possibly matching TRBD1 (6 bases). CDR3 length equals 15 residues. Germline loops: CDR1 SGHTA, CDR2 FQGNSA. V lost 2 bases and J 3 bases, leaving 14 bases between the germline ends. CDR3 coding DNA: TGTGCCAGCAGCTTAATCTTTGGGACAAGCTACGAGCAGTACTTC. Translation gives CASSLIFGTSYEQYF.

The chain employs TRBV14 and TRBJ2-7; D ambiguous. This CDR3 comprises 16 residues. The germline V gene encodes CDR1 SGHDN and CDR2 FVKESK. Trimming removed 0 bases at V and 4 bases at J, with 16 bases between. CDR3 DNA sequence: TGTGCCAGCAGCCAAGATGGCAGCCTGGAGTCTTACGAGCAGTACTTC. Translation gives CASSQDGSLESYEQYF.

The rearrangement links TRBV11-3 to TRBJ1-6; no definite D call. This CDR3 comprises 14 residues. Germline V gene data show CDR1 as SGHNT and CDR2 as YENEEA. The germline V and J ends were trimmed by 3 bases and 6 bases, with 9 bases remaining between them. The CDR3 DNA reads TGTGCCAGCAGCTTCCGGGTGCTTAATTCACCCCTCCACTTT. Protein sequence: CASSFRVLNSPLHF. Full variable domain (rest looked up from reference TRBV11-3 and TRBJ1-6): EAGVVQSPRYKIIEKKQPVAFWCNPISGHNTLYWYLQNLGQGPELLIRYENEEAVDDSQLPKDRFSAERLKGVDSTLKIQPAELGDSAVYLCASSFRVLNSPLHFGNGTRLTVT.

The V gene is TRBV10-3, the J gene TRBJ2-1; 10 bases align to TRBD2. The CDR3 sequence is 14 residues long. Trimming cost V 4 bases and J 5 bases; bases outside gene matches: 2. The germline V gene has CDR1 ENHRY and CDR2 SYGVKD. The CDR3 DNA sequence: TGTGCCATCAGTGGTCTAGCGGGGGACAATGAGCAGTTCTTC. Encoded protein: CAISGLAGDNEQFF.

The chain recombines TRBV4-2 with TRBJ2-7, with 9 bases identical to TRBD2. This CDR3 contains 18 residues. Germline lookup yields CDR1 LGHNA and CDR2 YNFKEQ. Losses at the gene ends were 0 bases for V and 5 bases for J; bases not matched to a gene: 14. The CDR3 here is CASSQDSTFSAGGNEQYF. The CDR3, as DNA: TGTGCCAGCAGCCAAGACTCGACATTTTCGGCGGGGGGGAACGAGCAGTACTTC.